The following is a T cell receptor (beta chain) sequence with its context. Generated by immunoSEQ multiplex PCR, the TCRdb table keeps only in-frame clones and is missing some. The sample consists of thousands of clones, over 65% of them appearing once. The sample is drawn from a study of high-grade serous ovarian cancer treatment subgroups. This CDR3 has 17 amino acids. Losses at the gene ends were 3 bases for V and 5 bases for J; bases not matched to a gene: 17. Germline V CDR1 and CDR2: SQVTM, ANQGSEA. Tumor tissue was taken before any definitive surgery or chemotherapy was given. The sequencing sample was made of tumor tissue. The V call is TRBV29-1, the J call TRBJ2-5, with 8 bases fitting TRBD1. This clonotype originated in a human donor with high-grade serous ovarian cancer. CDR3 bases: TGCAGCGTTGAGGGGGTAGCGGCAGGGGGCAGATTGGAGACCCAGTACTTC. Amino acids: CSVEGVAAGGRLETQYF. Variable domain in full (rest from reference TRBV29-1 and TRBJ2-5): SAVISQKPSRDICQRGTSLTIQCQVDSQVTMMFWYRQQPGQSLTLIATANQGSEATYESGFVIDKFPISRPNLTFSTLTVSNMSPEDSSIYLCSVEGVAAGGRLETQYFGPGTRLLVL.